This T cell receptor beta chain is from a study of OX40 agonist ivuxolimab in advanced cancers. Data came from immunoSEQ multiplex PCR; TCRdb stores just in-frame clones and leaves some out. Here the sample spans 50,000 or so clones, roughly nine tenths being singletons. The V gene's germline CDR1 is SGHTS and CDR2 YDEGEE. Trimming stripped 1 base from V and 1 base from J, with 8 bases between. This CDR3 has 14 residues. The sequence derives from an adult with an advanced solid tumor such as melanoma, head and neck, liver or kidney cancer. The sample in question was CD4+ or CD8+ T cells sorted from blood, obtained in a trial of the OX40 agonist ivuxolimab. This chain uses TRBV5-8 with TRBJ1-2; D is unclear. CDR3 in amino acids: CASSLRRFNYGYTF. The CDR3 coding sequence is TGTGCCAGCAGCTTGCGTCGGTTTAACTATGGCTACACCTTC. Filled out from reference TRBV5-8 and TRBJ1-2, the complete variable domain reads EAGVTQSPTHLIKTRGQQATLRCSPISGHTSVYWYQQALGLGLQFLLWYDEGEERNRGNFPPRFSGRQFPNYSSELNVNALELEDSALYLCASSLRRFNYGYTFGSGTRLTVV.